The 2 T cell receptor beta chains below were found in one sample sequenced in a study of control samples from healthy donors and cancer patients. Clones were sequenced by immunoSEQ multiplex PCR, and TCRdb holds only the in-frame ones, with some missing. The sample has some 77,000 clones, approximately 91% seen once. The material sequenced was blood. All receptors derive from an older woman in good health.

The V call is TRBV5-1, the J call TRBJ1-1; 8 bases agree with TRBD1. After removal of 0 bases from V and 0 bases from J, the junction contained 4 bases not matched to a gene. The germline gives CDR1 SGHRS, CDR2 YFSETQ. The CDR3 consists of 16 residues. The CDR3 protein is CASSLDPGGVNTEAFF. The CDR3 coding sequence is TGCGCCAGCAGCTTGGACCCAGGGGGCGTGAACACTGAAGCTTTCTTT.

This chain links TRBV9 with TRBJ1-5; D call uncertain. The CDR3 sequence is 14 residues long. Germline V gene data show CDR1 as SGDLS and CDR2 as YYNGEE. With 3 bases removed from V and 1 base from J, the gap between germline ends came to 8 bases. The CDR3 here is CASSDYQSNQPQHF. CDR3 coding DNA: TGTGCCAGCAGCGATTACCAAAGCAATCAGCCCCAGCATTTT. The full variable domain, rest sourced from reference TRBV9 and TRBJ1-5, is DSGVTQTPKHLITATGQRVTLRCSPRSGDLSVYWYQQSLDQGLQFLIQYYNGEERAKGNILERFSAQQFPDLHSELNLSSLELGDSALYFCASSDYQSNQPQHFGDGTRLSIL.